This T cell receptor (beta chain) was recovered during a study of cytomegalovirus exposure and HLA in healthy donors. Germline V gives CDR1 LNHDA, CDR2 SQIVND (reference sequence). This CDR3 region has 13 residues. Trimming stripped 5 bases from V and 4 bases from J, with 11 bases between. PCR employed 60 Vbeta and 13 Jbeta primers. This table comes from immunoSEQ multiplex PCR, and its TCRdb copy is limited to in-frame clones, with some not included. Of 65,000 to 95,000 clones in the sample, 65% to 80% were seen once. In the case of this clone: What it recognizes is unknown.

Healthy bone marrow donors made up the donor group. Findings of the study overall: A later analysis showed HLA-associated TCR beta chains outstripping equally common others in clonal expansion. Most TCR sequences were rare, but some public TCRs occurred in many donors.

The TCR sequence derives from a man between 25 and 39 years old in good health and CMV-seronegative. The V gene is TRBV19, the J gene TRBJ1-2, with a weak D call TRBD1 (5 bases). Sequencing input: PBMCs. The CDR3 nucleotides are TGTGCCAGTAGTGCCGACAGAACCTATGGCTACACCTTC. Its translation: CASSADRTYGYTF.